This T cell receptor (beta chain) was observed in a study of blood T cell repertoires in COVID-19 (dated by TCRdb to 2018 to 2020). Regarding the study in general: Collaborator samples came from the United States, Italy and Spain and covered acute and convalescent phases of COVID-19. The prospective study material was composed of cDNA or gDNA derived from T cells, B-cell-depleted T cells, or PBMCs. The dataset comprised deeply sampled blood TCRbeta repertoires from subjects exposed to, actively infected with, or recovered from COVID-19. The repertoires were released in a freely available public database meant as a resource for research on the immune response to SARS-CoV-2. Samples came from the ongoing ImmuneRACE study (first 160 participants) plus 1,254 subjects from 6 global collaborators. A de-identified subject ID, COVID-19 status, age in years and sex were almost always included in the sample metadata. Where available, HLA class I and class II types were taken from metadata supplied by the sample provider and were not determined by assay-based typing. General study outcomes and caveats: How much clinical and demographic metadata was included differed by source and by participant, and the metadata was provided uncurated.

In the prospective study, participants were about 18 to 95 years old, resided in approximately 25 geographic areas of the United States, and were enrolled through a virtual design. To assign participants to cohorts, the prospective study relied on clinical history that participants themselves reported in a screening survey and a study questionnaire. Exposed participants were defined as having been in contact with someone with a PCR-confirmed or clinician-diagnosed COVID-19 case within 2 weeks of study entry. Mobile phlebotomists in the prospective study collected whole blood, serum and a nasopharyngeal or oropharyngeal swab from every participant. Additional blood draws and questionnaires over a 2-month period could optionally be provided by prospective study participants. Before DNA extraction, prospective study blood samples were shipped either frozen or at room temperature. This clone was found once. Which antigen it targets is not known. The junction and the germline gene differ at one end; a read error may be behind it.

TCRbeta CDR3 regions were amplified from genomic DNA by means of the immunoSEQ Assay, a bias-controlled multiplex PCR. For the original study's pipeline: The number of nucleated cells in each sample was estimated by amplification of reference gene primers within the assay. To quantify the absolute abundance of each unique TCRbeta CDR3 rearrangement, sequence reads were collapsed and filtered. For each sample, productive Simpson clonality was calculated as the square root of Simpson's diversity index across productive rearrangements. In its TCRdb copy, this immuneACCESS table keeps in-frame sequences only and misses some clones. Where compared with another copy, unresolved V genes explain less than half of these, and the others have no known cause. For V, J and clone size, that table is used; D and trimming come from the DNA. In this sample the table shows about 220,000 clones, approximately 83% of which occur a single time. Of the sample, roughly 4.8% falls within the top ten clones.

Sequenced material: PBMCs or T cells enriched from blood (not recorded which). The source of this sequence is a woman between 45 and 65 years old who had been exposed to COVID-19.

In nucleotides, the sequence is TGTGCCAGCAATCTACAGGGGGGCAACGTCCTGACTTTC. Protein translation: CASNLQGGNVLTF. The chain joins TRBV12-3 or TRBV12-4 to TRBJ2-6, with TRBD1 identical over 8 junction bases. The CDR3 has 13 amino acids, counting the end cysteine and phenylalanine. The entry retains the CDR3 DNA only, 39 bases that are in frame from base 1.